These 19 T cell receptor beta chains share one sample of origin, sequenced in a study of molecular identifiers for immune sequencing clone quantification. TCRdb itself ran the PCR reads through MiXCR, one entry per CDR3 protein. The table includes some 97,000 distinct CDR3 sequences, approximately 40% detected once. Sequenced: naive CD8+ T cells from blood, with Jurkat cell RNA spiked in. Documented subset: FACS-sorted CD8+CD4-CCR7+CD45RA+ naive T cells. These receptors all stem from a human donor in good health. Some libraries in this study had Jurkat cell RNA spiked in.

CDR3 in amino acids: CASSPQNAVDNEQFF. DNA for the CDR3: TGTGCCAGCAGCCCACAAAACGCGGTCGACAATGAGCAGTTCTTC. V gene TRBV5-3 combines with J gene TRBJ2-1; D gene uncertain. TRBV5-3 is filed as an ORF, its function uncertain. V shed 8 bases and J shed 5 bases, with 20 bases lying between them. The CDR3 contains 15 residues.

The chain carries TRBV27 and TRBJ1-5; the D is unclear. CDR1 is MNHEY and CDR2 is SMNVEV in the germline V gene (reference sequence). The germline V and J ends were trimmed by 5 bases and 3 bases, with 8 bases remaining between them. The CDR3 runs to 13 residues. The CDR3 DNA follows: TGTGCCAGCAGTCCGATCCTCAATCAGCCCCAGCATTTT. It translates to CASSPILNQPQHF.

The J gene is TRBJ2-7, the V gene TRBV27; D may be TRBD2 (6 bases). Per the germline V gene, CDR1 is MNHEY and CDR2 is SMNVEV (reference sequence). With 3 bases removed from V and 6 bases from J, the gap between germline ends came to 15 bases. The CDR3 length is 14 residues. The CDR3 DNA follows: TGTGCCAGCAGTTTGGGACTGCTCTTAGGCGAGCAGTACTTC. It yields the protein CASSLGLLLGEQYF.

This sequence joins TRBV27 and TRBJ2-7; D remains ambiguous. The CDR3 contains 13 residues. V lost 5 bases and J 2 bases, leaving 10 bases between the germline ends. CDR1 and CDR2 (germline): MNHEY, SMNVEV (reference sequence). In nucleotides, the CDR3 is TGTGCCAGCAGTGAAACTGTCCCCTACGAGCAGTACTTC. It is translated as CASSETVPYEQYF.

The chain combines TRBV12-3 or TRBV12-4 with TRBJ2-5; D gene unclear. The V gene lost 1 base and the J gene lost 1 base, with 10 bases spanning the gap. The CDR3 consists of 15 residues. The CDR3 nucleotides are TGTGCCAGCAGTTTAGTCCAAGCCAGCCAAGAGACCCAGTACTTC. Protein product: CASSLVQASQETQYF.

To note about this clonotype: At one of its ends the junction is not consistent with the germline gene, which may arise from a read error. The chain employs TRBV2 and TRBJ1-4, with D perhaps matching TRBD1 (6 bases). In germline, CDR1 is SNHLY, CDR2 FYNNEI. This CDR3 spans 18 amino acids. For the CDR3, the DNA is TGTGCCAGCAGTGTATCTCCGGCCCGGGGGACACTTAATGGAAAACTGTTTTTT. Translated, it gives CASSVSPARGTLNGKLFF.

Points on this clonotype: With a much larger clone just one base away, this may be a read error. The V gene is TRBV9, the J gene TRBJ2-6, with D perhaps matching TRBD1 (6 bases). The length of the CDR3 is 16 residues. The V gene's germline CDR1 is SGDLS and CDR2 YYNGEE. CDR3 sequence: CASSVGRVAGANVQTF. The CDR3 coding sequence is TGTGCCAGCAGCGTAGGACGGGTGGCAGGGGCCAACGTCCAGACTTTC.

In regard to this clonotype: A single base separates this from a much larger clone, so it may be a read error. The CDR3 region is CASSSPAGVLTGTQYF. DNA for the CDR3: TGTGCCAGCAGTTCCCCAGCGGGAGTGTTAACAGGTACGCAGTATTTT. The V and J genes are TRBV2 and TRBJ2-3, with TRBD2 matching over 8 bases. The germline gives CDR1 SNHLY, CDR2 FYNNEI. CDR3 size: 16 residues. Full variable domain (missing parts from reference TRBV2 and TRBJ2-3): EPEVTQTPSHQVTQMGQEVILRCVPISNHLYFYWYRQILGQKVEFLVSFYNNEISEKSEIFDDQFSVERPDGSNFTLKIRSTKLEDSAMYFCASSSPAGVLTGTQYFGPGTRLTVL.

V and J are TRBV4-1 and TRBJ2-7; 11 nucleotides line up with TRBD1. CDR1 and CDR2 from the germline V gene are MGHRA and YSYEKL. The length of the CDR3 is 13 residues. Germline trimming cut 3 bases from V and 6 bases from J; bases unmatched to any gene: 1. The CDR3 nucleotides read TGCGCCAGCAGCCAGGGACAGGGGGGCGAGCAGTACTTC. This gives the protein CASSQGQGGEQYF.

This rearrangement joins TRBV5-6 to TRBJ2-7; D is ambiguous. Germline V gives CDR1 SGHDT, CDR2 YYEEEE. The V end was cut by 3 bases, the J end by 6 bases, with 10 bases between. This CDR3 is built from 12 residues. In DNA, the CDR3 is TGTGCCAGCAGCTCATTAGCACCCGAGCAGTACTTC. Amino acid sequence: CASSSLAPEQYF.

This clonotype was observed a single time. This chain uses TRBV28 with TRBJ1-3; no reliable D call. The CDR3 covers 14 residues. CDR1 and CDR2 (germline): MDHEN, SYDVKM. V lost 3 bases to trimming and J lost 0 bases, with 6 bases between them. CDR3 sequence (DNA): TGTGCCAGCAGTTTTCGCGGCTCTGGAAACACCATATATTTT. This encodes CASSFRGSGNTIYF.

V is TRBV4-1 and J is TRBJ2-3, with D perhaps given as TRBD1 or TRBD2 (5 bases each). V was cut by 0 bases and J by 1 base, with 14 bases left in between. In germline, CDR1 is MGHRA, CDR2 YSYEKL. The CDR3 runs 17 residues. CDR3 bases: TGCGCCAGCAGCCAAGATACGAGGGGCGGCGGCACAGATACGCAGTATTTT. Amino acid sequence: CASSQDTRGGGTDTQYF.

The rearrangement links TRBV10-3 to TRBJ2-3, with D perhaps TRBD2 (6 bases). The CDR3 runs to 18 residues. Germline-derived CDR1 and CDR2 are ENHRY and SYGVKD. Trimming took off 4 bases at V and 1 base at J, with 21 bases between the two ends. CDR3 protein: CAISAAGTLGGGTDTQYF. The CDR3 DNA reads as TGTGCCATCAGTGCCGCCGGGACTCTCGGCGGTGGCACAGATACGCAGTATTTT.

This clonotype was counted once. V gene TRBV6-2 or TRBV6-3 combines with J gene TRBJ2-7; the D gene is possibly TRBD2 (6 bases). V shed 6 bases and J shed 1 base, with 28 bases lying between them. The length of the CDR3 is 19 residues. Germline values: CDR1 MNHEY, CDR2 SVGEGT. CDR3 loop: CASSAGDRRFGTYSYEQYF. As DNA, the CDR3 is TGTGCCAGCAGCGCCGGGGACCGACGTTTTGGGACTTATTCCTACGAGCAGTACTTC.

Concerning this clonotype: It may be a read error: a sequence one base away is much more abundant. The chain joins TRBV20-1 to TRBJ2-3; D unresolved. The V end lost 2 bases, the J end lost 8 bases, and 5 bases lay between the germline ends. This CDR3 has 10 residues. The germline CDR1 and CDR2 sequences are DFQATT and SNEGSKA (reference sequence). CDR3 DNA: TGCAGTGCTAGAAGAGTTACGCAGTATTTT. Translating gives CSARRVTQYF.

This clonotype has just a few counts. The gene calls are TRBV7-9 and TRBJ1-5; TRBD1 is a possible D gene (6 bases). The germline V gene encodes CDR1 SEHNR and CDR2 FQNEAQ (reference sequence). The CDR3 is 15 amino acids. The V and J ends lost 5 bases and 5 bases respectively, with 16 bases between them. CDR3 protein: CASSADSERYQPQHF. The CDR3, as DNA: TGTGCCAGCAGCGCGGACAGCGAACGGTATCAGCCCCAGCATTTT.

This clonotype was seen only a few times. J is TRBJ2-7 and V is TRBV29-1, with 11 bases that match TRBD2. The CDR3 runs to 13 residues. J gave up 12 bases and V 6 bases, and 13 bases lay outside the gene matches. CDR1 SQVTM and CDR2 ANQGSEA come from the germline V gene. Here the CDR3 reads CSVVSGTSGRLYF. In nucleotides, the CDR3 is TGCAGCGTAGTCAGCGGGACTAGCGGCCGGCTGTACTTC.

J is TRBJ2-7 and V is TRBV4-3; D may correspond to TRBD1 or TRBD2 (5 bases each). The germline V gene has CDR1 LGHNA and CDR2 YSLEER. The CDR3 covers 14 residues. V was shortened by 5 bases and J by 5 bases, with 16 bases between the two germline ends. The CDR3 spells CASSFGDGSHEQYF. The CDR3 nucleotides are TGCGCCAGCAGCTTCGGGGACGGGTCCCACGAGCAGTACTTC.

Concerning this clonotype: The junction departs from germline at one end; a sequencing error may be responsible. This sequence joins TRBV19 and TRBJ2-2, with 7 nucleotides matching TRBD1. Germline values: CDR1 LNHDA, CDR2 SQIVND (reference sequence). The CDR3 covers 15 residues. Written as DNA, the CDR3 is TGTGCCAGTAGGGACAAGACAGGGTCCGCCGGGGAGCTGTCTTTT. It specifies CASRDKTGSAGELSF.